The source of this T cell receptor beta chain is a study of graft-versus-host responses after intestinal transplantation (dated by TCRdb to the early 2020s). Some background on the complete study: The transplants that recipients got were multivisceral, liver-intestinal, or isolated intestinal. Every recipient was given anti-thymocyte globulin induction, then maintenance tacrolimus and steroids for 2 to 4 years. Graft-versus-host and host-versus-graft alloreactive T cell clones were tracked in the graft, circulation and bone marrow after intestinal transplantation using bulk TCR-beta CDR3 sequencing. To identify alloreactive clones, pre-transplant mixed lymphocyte reaction products were sequenced and compared with unstimulated pre-transplant donor and recipient T cells. Of the roughly 26 intestinal transplant recipients enrolled in the cohort, one of whom was a retransplant, 3 patients without pretransplant specimens were excluded. Donor T cell macrochimerism was defined as a peak of at least 4% donor T cells among recipient peripheral blood mononuclear cells. Samples from a few later patients were sequenced in-house on an Illumina MiSeq with MiXCR processing rather than by the commercial service.

What the authors observed across the whole study: In the allografts of patients with donor T cell macrochimerism, GvH to HvG T cell clonal ratios were high. GvH clones were detected in recipient bone marrow, and some appeared earlier in ileal mucosa or blood, consistent with an intestinal mucosal origin. Conclusions were limited by the relatively low number and heterogeneity of intestinal transplant patients. Peak levels of circulating GvH clones were associated with declines in HvG clones early after transplant.

Turning to this clone: The antigen this receptor binds is unknown. No base qualities exist here, and no much larger clone lies one base off it.

Blood samples were collected up to 4 times in the first month after transplant and then at least monthly when available. The germline V gene encodes CDR1 SGHRS and CDR2 YFSETQ. Trimming removed 3 bases from V and 4 bases from J, leaving 16 bases between the germline ends. From the cysteine through the phenylalanine, the CDR3 covers 15 amino acids. Only CDR3 DNA remains: 45 bases, in frame from the first base. Receptor amplification or capture employed the immunoSEQ multiplex PCR assay. For most patients, high-throughput TCR-beta CDR3 sequencing of genomic DNA was performed by Adaptive Biotechnologies. In the paper's pipeline: TCR sequencing data for over 15 patients were retrieved from Adaptive's ImmunoSEQ software; a few other patients were processed with MiXCR and VDJtools. CDR3 nucleotide sequences shared by donor and recipient were removed because the origin of these sequences could not be assigned. Alloreactive clones required at least 2-fold expansion over unstimulated cells and minimum CFSE-low frequency of 0.002% (template counts) or 0.001% (read counts). Mappable clones were those detected in sequenced pre-transplant spleen, lymph node, or MLR CFSE-low populations of the donor or recipient. The cumulative frequency of alloreactive clones was calculated as a percentage of all sequences, weighted by copy number. TCRdb holds this immuneACCESS table with in-frame rearrangements only. Some clones are missing; in checked studies, unresolved V genes explain under half, and the rest has no known cause. V, J and clone size are taken as reported in that table, and D and trimming were inferred from the DNA itself. The sample table lists about 98,000 clones, 86% of them with a count of one. The ten largest clonotypes hold over 1.3% of the sample.

The sequence links TRBV5-1 to TRBJ1-1, and TRBD1 may be the D gene, going by 6 matching bases. The sequences come from PBMCs, collected 255 days after intestinal transplant. This TCR came from a human patient who received an intestinal transplant, so some T cells may come from the graft donor. The CDR3 region: CASSSTPGVGTEAFF. The DNA sequence is given as TGCGCCAGCAGCTCCACACCAGGGGTGGGCACTGAAGCTTTCTTT.